These 29 T cell receptor beta chains were sequenced from one sample in a study of blood T cell repertoires in COVID-19. Some clones are missing from TCRdb's copy, which holds only in-frame ones; the method was immunoSEQ multiplex PCR. The table includes under 300,000 clones, roughly 84% detected once. What was sequenced was peripheral blood. The receptor set was obtained from a middle-aged man who had recovered from COVID-19.

The table lists this clone with a count of one. V is TRBV6-2 or TRBV6-3 and J is TRBJ1-2; 8 bases fit TRBD1. The length of the CDR3 is 15 residues. Germline-derived CDR1 and CDR2 are MNHEY and SVGEGT. The V gene end was trimmed by 5 bases and the J gene end by 4 bases; junction bases not matched to a gene: 9. The CDR3 nucleotides read TGTGCCAGCAGTCGACCTTCGACAGGGGTCTATGGCTACACCTTC. This translates into CASSRPSTGVYGYTF.

The genes are TRBV5-4 and TRBJ1-4; 9 bases are shared with TRBD1. V shed 2 bases, J shed 7 bases, and the junction held 9 bases outside the gene matches. The CDR3 spans 16 residues. The germline V gene encodes CDR1 SGHNT and CDR2 YYREEE (reference sequence). This CDR3 reads CASSLGVGTGSEKLFF. CDR3 bases: TGTGCCAGCAGCTTAGGAGTAGGGACAGGGAGTGAAAAACTGTTTTTT. Supplemented by reference TRBV5-4 and TRBJ1-4, the full variable domain reads ETGVTQSPTHLIKTRGQQVTLRCSSQSGHNTVSWYQQALGQGPQFIFQYYREEENGRGNFPPRFSGLQFPNYSSELNVNALELDDSALYLCASSLGVGTGSEKLFFGSGTQLSVL.

This clone was seen a handful of times. The V call is TRBV4-1, the J call TRBJ2-2, with a possible D match to TRBD2 (5 bases). The CDR3 consists of 14 residues. V was clipped by 5 bases and J by 1 base, with 8 bases between them. Germline lookup yields CDR1 MGHRA and CDR2 YSYEKL. The CDR3 reads CASSWGENTGELFF. DNA of the CDR3: TGCGCCAGCAGCTGGGGAGAGAACACCGGGGAGCTGTTTTTT.

In DNA, the CDR3 is TGCGCCAGCAGCCAAGGGACTAGCGGCCGGGAGACCCAGTACTTC. Amino acid sequence: CASSQGTSGRETQYF. V usage is TRBV4-3 and J usage is TRBJ2-5; TRBD2 agrees at 10 bases. The CDR3 runs 15 residues. Germline CDR1 is LGHNA and CDR2 is YSLEER. V lost 1 base and J lost 5; bases outside the gene matches: 4.

This chain connects TRBV7-2 to TRBJ2-1; tentative D call: TRBD2 (6 bases). The germline CDR1 and CDR2 sequences are SGHTA and FQGNSA. V shed 0 bases and J shed 7 bases, with 13 bases lying between them. The CDR3 totals 15 residues. The CDR3 reads CASSLARLATNEQFF. The CDR3 region has the DNA TGTGCCAGCAGCTTAGCGCGGCTAGCGACGAATGAGCAGTTCTTC.

This clone occurred once. V and J are TRBV14 and TRBJ2-3; D is possibly TRBD2 (5 bases). The CDR3 contains 14 residues. The V gene's germline CDR1 is SGHDN and CDR2 FVKESK. The V end was cut by 4 bases, the J end by 5 bases, with 13 bases between. The DNA for the CDR3 is TGTGCCAGCAGCCCTACTAGTTGGGGAGATACGCAGTATTTT. It yields the protein CASSPTSWGDTQYF.

The chain uses TRBV7-8 and TRBJ1-5; TRBD1 matches at 8 bases. Germline loops: CDR1 SGHVS, CDR2 FQNEAQ. Trimming took 2 bases from V and 4 from J; bases not matched to a gene: 10. CDR3 length: 17 residues. The CDR3 reads CASSLTSTGAINQPQHF. The CDR3 DNA follows: TGTGCCAGCAGCTTAACCTCGACAGGGGCAATTAATCAGCCCCAGCATTTT.

The J gene is TRBJ1-2, the V gene TRBV28; 9 bases are shared with TRBD1. Trimming took 11 bases from V and 8 from J; bases not matched to a gene: 6. CDR1 is MDHEN, CDR2 SYDVKM, per germline. This CDR3 has 11 residues. This CDR3 is CASGQGSGYTF. CDR3 DNA: TGTGCCTCAGGACAGGGGAGCGGCTACACCTTC.

The chain recombines TRBV13 with TRBJ2-3; D remains unclear. Trimming took 4 bases from V and 3 from J, leaving 2 bases between them. In germline, CDR1 is PRHDT, CDR2 FYEKMQ (reference sequence). This CDR3 comprises 11 residues. CDR3 amino acids: CASSSTDTQYF. The CDR3 DNA reads as TGTGCCAGCAGCTCAACAGATACGCAGTATTTT.

CDR3 protein: CASSLRSGGYTEAFF. In DNA, the CDR3 is TGTGCCAGCAGCTTGAGGTCGGGGGGTTACACTGAAGCTTTCTTT. The V gene is TRBV7-9, the J gene TRBJ1-1, with D maybe TRBD1 (5 bases). The CDR3 spans 15 residues. V was cut by 3 bases and J by 3 bases, with 14 bases left in between. Looked up from germline, CDR1 is SEHNR and CDR2 is FQNEAQ (reference sequence).

The chain joins TRBV29-1 to TRBJ2-5, with a weak D call TRBD2 (6 bases). Trimming took 7 bases from V and 5 from J, leaving 17 bases between them. Germline V CDR1 and CDR2: SQVTM, ANQGSEA. This CDR3 has 13 amino acids. DNA for the CDR3: TGCAGCGCAGATTCGGGGGTCCGGGAGACCCAGTACTTC. This codes for CSADSGVRETQYF. The full variable domain, rest sourced from reference TRBV29-1 and TRBJ2-5, is SAVISQKPSRDICQRGTSLTIQCQVDSQVTMMFWYRQQPGQSLTLIATANQGSEATYESGFVIDKFPISRPNLTFSTLTVSNMSPEDSSIYLCSADSGVRETQYFGPGTRLLVL.

This clone was found once. V is TRBV7-9 and J is TRBJ1-3; TRBD1 matches 10 bases. CDR3 length equals 17 residues. After removal of 4 bases from V and 2 bases from J, the junction contained 8 bases not matched to a gene. The germline V gene encodes CDR1 SEHNR and CDR2 FQNEAQ (reference sequence). CDR3 sequence reads: CASSSGGDRGPGNTIYF. The CDR3 DNA reads as TGTGCCAGCAGCTCAGGAGGTGACAGGGGGCCTGGAAACACCATATATTTT.

This chain joins TRBV4-1 and TRBJ2-2; 16 bases are shared with TRBD2. The V and J ends lost 5 bases and 0 bases, in that order; junction bases with no gene match: 9. CDR3 size: 20 residues. CDR1 is MGHRA and CDR2 is YSYEKL in the germline V gene. The CDR3 protein is CASSSYLGLAGGANTGELFF. CDR3 DNA sequence: TGCGCCAGCAGCTCCTACTTGGGACTAGCGGGAGGGGCGAACACCGGGGAGCTGTTTTTT.

V gene TRBV6-2 or TRBV6-3 combines with J gene TRBJ1-2, with unresolved D. The CDR3 runs to 15 residues. Germline CDR1 and CDR2: MNHEY and SVGEGT. The V and J ends lost 0 bases and 3 bases respectively, with 11 bases between them. CDR3 loop: CASSYSISGYYGYTF. As DNA, the CDR3 is TGTGCCAGCAGTTACTCGATCTCAGGCTACTATGGCTACACCTTC.

This chain joins TRBV19 and TRBJ1-5; D is perhaps TRBD1 (5 bases). The germline gives CDR1 LNHDA, CDR2 SQIVND (reference sequence). Trimming took 9 bases from V and 6 from J, leaving 18 bases between them. The CDR3 contains 14 residues. CDR3 loop: CASRPQGFGQPQHF. CDR3 DNA: TGTGCCAGCCGCCCCCAGGGATTCGGTCAGCCCCAGCATTTT.

This rearrangement joins TRBV7-2 to TRBJ2-1; possible D gene TRBD2, 6 bases. The germline gives CDR1 SGHTA, CDR2 FQGNSA. CDR3 length: 16 residues. V gave up 4 bases and J gave up 0 bases, with 13 bases separating them. The CDR3 region has the DNA TGTGCCAGCAGCTCCCCGGGGGTGAGCTCCTACAATGAGCAGTTCTTC. Its protein product is CASSSPGVSSYNEQFF.

As DNA, the CDR3 is TGCGCCAGCAGCCGAGGGACAGGGGGCGGACAAGAACACCCCTACGAGCAGTACTTC. It yields the protein CASSRGTGGGQEHPYEQYF. The J gene is TRBJ2-7, the V gene TRBV5-1, with 12 bases fitting TRBD1. The CDR3 loop spans 19 amino acids. V lost 4 bases, J lost 2 bases, and 16 bases stayed unmatched. The germline V gene has CDR1 SGHRS and CDR2 YFSETQ.

The chain links TRBV12-3 or TRBV12-4 to TRBJ2-7; D remains unclear. This CDR3 spans 11 amino acids. The V and J ends lost 6 bases and 0 bases respectively, with 3 bases between them. CDR3 coding DNA: TGTGCCAGCAGCGGCTCCTACGAGCAGTACTTC. Encoded protein: CASSGSYEQYF.

J is TRBJ1-1 and V is TRBV25-1, with D perhaps matching TRBD1 (5 bases). The CDR3 spans 13 residues. Trimming took 5 bases from V and 1 from J, leaving 8 bases between them. The V gene's germline CDR1 is MGHDK and CDR2 SYGVNS. The CDR3 sequence is CASSQGWNTEAFF. The CDR3 nucleotides are TGTGCCAGCAGTCAGGGTTGGAACACTGAAGCTTTCTTT.

This clone was observed a single time. The chain carries TRBV5-1 and TRBJ2-7; 10 bases are shared with TRBD1. From germline, CDR1 is SGHRS and CDR2 YFSETQ. This CDR3 contains 15 residues. V lost 3 bases and J lost 0; bases outside the gene matches: 3. Here the CDR3 reads CASSSGTGVSYEQYF. Here the CDR3 DNA reads TGCGCCAGCAGCTCCGGGACAGGGGTCTCCTACGAGCAGTACTTC.

The CDR3 coding sequence is TGCGCCAGCAGTGAAAACCCGCTAGCGCCCAATGAGCAGTTCTTC. Translation gives CASSENPLAPNEQFF. The chain couples TRBV10-1 to TRBJ2-1; weak D call: TRBD2 (6 bases). Germline CDR1 and CDR2: WNHNN and SYGVQD (reference sequence). Between the trimmed V and J ends, which lost 3 bases and 6 bases, there was a span of 15 bases. The CDR3 has 15 residues.

V and J are TRBV27 and TRBJ1-1; TRBD1 matches 7 bases. Germline lookup yields CDR1 MNHEY and CDR2 SMNVEV (reference sequence). CDR3 length: 17 amino acids. Germline trimming cut 5 bases from V and 1 base from J; bases unmatched to any gene: 13. This CDR3 is CASSPDPYRGANTEAFF. CDR3 in DNA: TGTGCCAGCAGTCCGGACCCTTACAGGGGCGCGAACACTGAAGCTTTCTTT.

A word on this clone: Other nucleotide sequences from this sample produce the same CDR3. V usage is TRBV9 and J usage is TRBJ1-1; 8 bases are a match to TRBD1. The CDR3 consists of 15 residues. The ends lost 3 bases at V and 2 bases at J; junction bases unmatched: 6. In germline, CDR1 is SGDLS, CDR2 YYNGEE. The CDR3 loop reads CASSARTGLNTEAFF. Written as DNA, the CDR3 is TGTGCCAGCAGCGCACGGACAGGGTTAAACACTGAAGCTTTCTTT.

The chain links TRBV27 to TRBJ1-1; TRBD1 matches at 8 bases. There are 17 residues in the CDR3. CDR1 and CDR2 (germline): MNHEY, SMNVEV (reference sequence). V trimming: 5 bases; J trimming: 1 base; junction bases outside the gene matches: 12. This chain's CDR3 is CASSAPSWTGKNTEAFF. The DNA of the CDR3 is TGTGCCAGCAGTGCACCCTCCTGGACAGGGAAGAACACTGAAGCTTTCTTT.

This chain joins TRBV30 and TRBJ2-7, with TRBD1 matching 10 bases. V dropped 6 bases and J dropped 4; count of bases not matched to a gene: 9. The CDR3 has 14 residues. CDR1 and CDR2 from the germline V gene are GTSNPN and SVGIG (reference sequence). CDR3 in amino acids: CACLPTGGVYEQYF. The DNA for the CDR3 is TGTGCCTGCCTTCCGACAGGGGGCGTATACGAGCAGTACTTC.

This rearrangement joins TRBV11-3 to TRBJ2-5, with a weak D call TRBD2 (5 bases). This CDR3 is 14 amino acids long. With 0 bases removed from V and 5 bases from J, the gap between germline ends came to 10 bases. CDR1 and CDR2 (germline): SGHNT, YENEEA. The chain's CDR3 is CASSLDLSGETQYF. The CDR3, as DNA: TGTGCCAGCAGCTTAGATCTCTCGGGGGAGACCCAGTACTTC.

In its sample, this clone was seen a few times. The chain links TRBV5-1 to TRBJ2-7; 11 bases are a match to TRBD1. V gave up 0 bases and J gave up 5 bases; unmatched junction bases: 4. Germline CDR1 reads SGHRS; CDR2 reads YFSETQ. This CDR3 comprises 15 residues. CDR3 residues: CASSLVGTGGNEQYF. CDR3 bases: TGCGCCAGCAGCTTGGTGGGGACAGGGGGTAACGAGCAGTACTTC. The complete variable domain, with remaining parts taken from reference TRBV5-1 and TRBJ2-7, reads KAGVTQTPRYLIKTRGQQVTLSCSPISGHRSVSWYQQTPGQGLQFLFEYFSETQRNKGNFPGRFSGRQFSNSRSEMNVSTLELGDSALYLCASSLVGTGGNEQYFGPGTRLTVT.

The CDR3 nucleotides read TGTGCCAGCAGCAAACCAGCGGTTAGCTCCTACGAGCAGTACTTC. Translated: CASSKPAVSSYEQYF. This chain joins TRBV21-1 and TRBJ2-7; the D call of TRBD2 is as the table states it, not checked on the DNA. TRBV21-1 corresponds to a pseudogene. CDR3 length: 15 amino acids.

The chain uses TRBV10-3 and TRBJ2-1; TRBD2 aligns across 9 bases. The ends lost 9 bases at V and 8 bases at J; junction bases unmatched: 14. Germline CDR1 ENHRY, CDR2 SYGVKD. The CDR3 consists of 15 residues. CDR3 DNA: TGTGCCATTGCCTTGAAGGCGGGAGGGCCCGATGAGCAGTTCTTC. It is translated as CAIALKAGGPDEQFF.